This entry lists 5 T cell receptor beta chains sequenced from one sample in a study of shared clonotypes between healthy human individuals. TCRdb's copy holds only in-frame clones and misses some; the assay was immunoSEQ multiplex PCR. The sample holds around 1.9 million clones, 93% seen once. Positively selected for CCR7, the CD45RO-negative cells used as naive CD8 cells excluded terminally differentiated effector memory CD45RA+ cells. The sequenced material came from naive CD8+ T cells from PBMCs. Receptors were obtained from a man younger than 35 in good health. Some clones in this sample may be carry-over from other donors' samples.

The V and J genes are TRBV6-5 and TRBJ2-5; TRBD2 aligns across 9 bases. This CDR3 is built from 15 residues. The germline gives CDR1 MNHEY, CDR2 SVGAGI. J lost 5 bases, V lost 5 bases, and 9 bases had no gene match. The CDR3 loop is CASSLIAGAEETQYF. The CDR3 DNA is TGTGCCAGCAGTCTAATAGCGGGAGCCGAGGAGACCCAGTACTTC.

V usage is TRBV4-2 and J usage is TRBJ2-2; D call uncertain. The V gene's germline CDR1 is LGHNA and CDR2 YNFKEQ. This CDR3 comprises 14 residues. V shed 8 bases and J shed 1 base, with 11 bases lying between them. This CDR3 is CASAPRWNTGELFF. Written as DNA, the CDR3 is TGTGCCAGCGCCCCCCGGTGGAACACCGGGGAGCTGTTTTTT.

The chain links TRBV5-4 to TRBJ2-1, with TRBD2 matching 8 bases. V was clipped by 0 bases and J by 0 bases; unmatched bases: 5. Germline CDR1 is SGHNT and CDR2 is YYREEE (reference sequence). CDR3 length: 17 residues. The CDR3 bases are TGTGCCAGCAGCTTGGACGCGGGAGGCCCCTCCTACAATGAGCAGTTCTTC. Amino acid sequence: CASSLDAGGPSYNEQFF.

This clone occurred once. CDR3 nucleotides: TGTGCCAGCTCACTCCTGGGGACAGGTCCCCCCTACGAGCAGTACTTC. Its translation is CASSLLGTGPPYEQYF. This sequence joins TRBV18 and TRBJ2-7, with 8 bases identical to TRBD1. In germline, CDR1 is KGHSH, CDR2 LQKENI. This CDR3 is 16 amino acids long. V gave up 4 bases and J gave up 2 bases; unmatched junction bases: 10.

The chain's CDR3 is CASSTPGGKTYEQYF. The CDR3 nucleotides read TGTGCCAGCAGCACCCCAGGGGGCAAGACCTACGAGCAGTACTTC. The chain couples TRBV5-4 to TRBJ2-7, with 8 bases matching TRBD1. There are 15 residues in the CDR3. After removal of 4 bases from V and 2 bases from J, the junction contained 8 bases not matched to a gene. The germline CDR1 and CDR2 sequences are SGHNT and YYREEE (reference sequence).